A single sample is the source of the 5 T cell receptor beta chains below, sequenced in a study of cytomegalovirus exposure and HLA in healthy donors. This table comes from immunoSEQ multiplex PCR, and its TCRdb copy is limited to in-frame clones, with some not included. The table includes more than 300,000 clones, 70% to 90% detected once. The sequencing sample was made of PBMCs. These receptors all stem from a woman aged 18-29 years in good health and CMV-seronegative.

This rearrangement joins TRBV18 to TRBJ1-6; 7 bases align to TRBD1. This CDR3 has 15 amino acids. From germline, CDR1 is KGHSH and CDR2 LQKENI. With 3 bases clipped from V and 3 bases from J, the junction kept 2 bases outside the gene matches. CDR3 loop: CASSPGQHYNSPLHF. The CDR3 DNA sequence: TGTGCCAGCTCACCGGGACAGCACTATAATTCACCCCTCCACTTT.

CDR3 DNA: TGTGCCAGCAGAGGACAGACCTATAGCAATCAGCCCCAGCATTTT. Encoded protein: CASRGQTYSNQPQHF. The chain carries TRBV2 and TRBJ1-5; weak D call: TRBD1 (6 bases). The CDR3 is made up of 15 amino acids. V was trimmed by 6 bases and J by 0 bases, leaving 12 bases between them. Germline-derived CDR1 and CDR2 are SNHLY and FYNNEI. Full variable domain (outside the CDR3, taken from reference TRBV2 and TRBJ1-5): EPEVTQTPSHQVTQMGQEVILRCVPISNHLYFYWYRQILGQKVEFLVSFYNNEISEKSEIFDDQFSVERPDGSNFTLKIRSTKLEDSAMYFCASRGQTYSNQPQHFGDGTRLSIL.

The chain carries TRBV29-1 and TRBJ1-2, with D maybe TRBD1 (5 bases). Germline loops: CDR1 SQVTM, CDR2 ANQGSEA. The CDR3 length is 11 residues. V was pared by 5 bases and J by 8 bases, with 12 bases between. The CDR3 nucleotides read TGCAGCGTTTTTAGGGAGGGGGGCTACACCTTC. This encodes CSVFREGGYTF.

The chain links TRBV27 to TRBJ2-2; D is possibly TRBD2 (6 bases). The germline V gene encodes CDR1 MNHEY and CDR2 SMNVEV (reference sequence). V was cut by 7 bases and J by 0 bases, with 21 bases left in between. This CDR3 is built from 18 residues. DNA of the CDR3: TGTGCCAGCAAAGATACGGCAGGACTAACCGCGAACACCGGGGAGCTGTTTTTT. Translating gives CASKDTAGLTANTGELFF.

The chain recombines TRBV6-1 with TRBJ2-7; perhaps TRBD2 as D (6 bases). Germline CDR1 and CDR2: MNHNS and SASEGT. CDR3 length: 15 amino acids. V lost 8 bases to trimming and J lost 4 bases, with 21 bases between them. In DNA form, the CDR3 reads TGTGCCAGCTATCCAGCCGTGGGGGGAAAGTACGAGCAGTACTTC. This gives the protein CASYPAVGGKYEQYF.